This TCR beta chain originates from a study of cytomegalovirus exposure and HLA in healthy donors. General observations from the study: Testing in vitro showed three CMV-associated chains specific for CMV antigens. Earlier analysis found most TCR beta V segments productive about 90% or about 30% of the time. As a later analysis showed, a missense DCLRE1C variant was linked to trimming of TCR beta V- and J-genes.

The primer mix had 60 Vbeta and 13 Jbeta primers. The repertoire was sequenced with immunoSEQ multiplex PCR; TCRdb's copy has only in-frame clones and lacks some. Its table lists more than 85,000 clones. Deletions cut 3 bases from V and 3 bases from J, with 7 bases between. This CDR3 has 13 residues. The germline V gene encodes CDR1 SGHVS and CDR2 FNYEAQ. Notes on this clone: The antigen remains unidentified.

Sample: PBMCs. The chain employs TRBV7-6 and TRBJ2-3; no firm D call. The TCR sequence derives from a girl aged 10 to 17 in good health and CMV-seropositive. CDR3 amino acids: CASSFSPTDTQYF. The CDR3 coding sequence is TGTGCCAGCAGCTTTAGCCCTACAGATACGCAGTATTTT.